This record concerns one TCR beta chain sequence. The antigen is undetermined. CDR1 and CDR2 (germline): SGHDT, YYEEEE. V gave up 2 bases and J gave up 2 bases, with 11 bases separating them. This CDR3 has 15 residues. These data originate in a study of T-cell memory formation after mild COVID-19. Regarding the study as a whole: Clones that contracted from day 15 to 85 were balanced CD4/CD8, while later expanders leaned CD4+. CD4+ contracting clones were mainly CM and EM; CD8+ ones, EMRA. Second-wave clones reaching peak frequency on day 37 lacked confirmed SARS-CoV-2 specificity.

Constant-segment primers and 5'RACE yielded cDNA libraries for TCR alpha and TCR beta, each carrying sample barcodes and UMIs. Each CDR3 protein gets one entry after TCRdb re-called the 5' RACE reads with MiXCR. The sample lists roughly 400,000 distinct CDR3 sequences; 16% were seen once. The clonotype originates from a man aged 18 to 30 who had mild COVID-19 (a few samples of this study predate the infection). Cell type and time point are not known. V is TRBV5-6 and J is TRBJ1-5, with a weak D call TRBD1 (5 bases). The sample was PBMCs or a T cell subset sorted from them (not recorded which). CDR3 DNA sequence: TGTGCCAGCAGCTTCCGTGGGGCCGGCAATCAGCCCCAGCATTTT. It is translated as CASSFRGAGNQPQHF.